The rows below give T cell receptor beta chains drawn from one sample of a study of shared clonotypes between healthy human individuals. Assay used: immunoSEQ multiplex PCR; TCRdb lists only in-frame clones, some missing. The sample lists about 1,900,000 clones; about 95% were seen once. The sequenced sample was naive CD8+ T cells sorted from blood. These receptors originate from a man younger than 35 in good health. Both conserved end residues are part of each CDR3. D genes are given only for firm matches. For some rows the clone size is stated as once, few or many, or as a class when expanded; others skip it.

d_call j_call clone_size v_call cdr3_aa cdr3_nt
NA TRBJ2-3 NA TRBV7-8 CASSLAGGTDTQYF TGTGCCAGCAGCTTAGCAGGGGGTACAGATACGCAGTATTTT
NA TRBJ1-1 NA TRBV2 CASSDGEWAEAFF TGTGCCAGCAGTGATGGGGAATGGGCTGAAGCTTTCTTT
NA TRBJ1-2 once TRBV9 CASSGYPDRIHGYTF TGTGCCAGCAGCGGGTACCCTGACAGGATTCATGGCTACACCTTC
TRBD1 TRBJ1-2 NA TRBV29-1 CSVEDWEGAAYGYTF TGCAGCGTTGAAGATTGGGAGGGGGCGGCCTATGGCTACACCTTC
NA TRBJ2-5 NA TRBV30 CAWGGSTEETQYF TGTGCCTGGGGGGGATCTACAGAAGAGACCCAGTACTTC
NA TRBJ2-1 once TRBV7-8 CASSLGGENNEQFF TGTGCCAGCAGCTTAGGGGGGGAAAACAATGAGCAGTTCTTC
TRBD2 TRBJ2-2 once TRBV7-3 CASSLMGLASTGELFF TGTGCCAGCAGCTTAATGGGACTAGCGAGCACCGGGGAGCTGTTTTTT
NA TRBJ1-5 NA TRBV6-7 CASSYQPQPQHF TGTGCCAGCAGTTACCAACCTCAGCCCCAGCATTTT
TRBD2 TRBJ2-2 NA TRBV4-1 CASSQEASGSYAGELFF TGCGCCAGCAGCCAAGAAGCTAGCGGGAGTTATGCCGGGGAGCTGTTTTTT
TRBD2 TRBJ2-7 once TRBV7-9 CASSSGGLGEQYF TGTGCCAGCAGCTCCGGGGGACTAGGCGAGCAGTACTTC
TRBD1 TRBJ2-7 NA TRBV4-1 CASSQETGQGPTYEQYF TGCGCCAGCAGCCAAGAGACCGGACAGGGCCCCACCTACGAGCAGTACTTC
NA TRBJ2-7 NA TRBV5-6 CASSLSDEQYF TGTGCCAGCAGCTTGTCAGACGAGCAGTACTTC
NA TRBJ2-5 NA TRBV4-1 CASSPGTVDTQYF TGCGCCAGCAGCCCCGGAACGGTAGACACCCAGTACTTC
NA TRBJ2-5 NA TRBV25-1 CASGEGQQETQYF TGTGCCAGCGGTGAGGGGCAGCAAGAGACCCAGTACTTC
NA TRBJ1-2 NA TRBV4-3 CASSQIGGGHGYTF TGCGCCAGCAGCCAAATAGGGGGAGGACATGGCTACACCTTC
NA TRBJ2-2 NA TRBV4-2 CASSHGYEAGELFF TGTGCCAGCAGCCATGGATATGAGGCCGGGGAGCTGTTTTTT
TRBD1 TRBJ1-1 NA TRBV2 CASVGQGKNTEAFF TGTGCCAGCGTGGGACAGGGAAAGAACACTGAAGCTTTCTTT
TRBD1 TRBJ1-4 NA TRBV4-3 CASSPDRAPGEKLFF TGCGCCAGCAGCCCGGACAGGGCCCCTGGCGAAAAACTGTTTTTT
NA TRBJ2-1 NA TRBV6-1 CASSEDAGGYNEQFF TGTGCCAGCAGTGAAGATGCAGGGGGGTACAATGAGCAGTTCTTC
TRBD1 TRBJ1-5 NA TRBV30 CAWGQGGLPQHF TGTGCCTGGGGACAGGGGGGCCTACCCCAGCATTTT
TRBD1 TRBJ1-2 NA TRBV5-6 CASSLGRAGQANYGYTF TGTGCCAGCAGCTTGGGGAGAGCCGGACAGGCTAACTATGGCTACACCTTC
NA TRBJ2-7 NA TRBV28 CASTPGPSRTYEQYF TGTGCCAGCACCCCGGGACCCAGCCGGACCTACGAGCAGTACTTC
TRBD1 TRBJ2-7 NA TRBV13 CASSHPGQESGAGYEQYF TGTGCCAGCAGCCATCCGGGACAGGAAAGTGGGGCTGGGTACGAGCAGTACTTC
TRBD1 TRBJ2-7 NA TRBV25-1 CASSGQGLYEQYF TGTGCCAGCAGTGGACAGGGGTTATACGAGCAGTACTTC
TRBD1 TRBJ2-7 NA TRBV29-1 CSVEDFGRTGLEQYF TGCAGCGTTGAAGATTTCGGTAGGACAGGCCTCGAGCAGTACTTC
NA TRBJ1-4 NA TRBV15 CATSTRDLRDEKLFF TGTGCCACCAGCACCAGGGACTTAAGGGATGAAAAACTGTTTTTT
NA TRBJ2-7 NA TRBV4-1 CASSPSEGKGTYEQYF TGCGCCAGCAGCCCCTCGGAGGGGAAAGGGACCTACGAGCAGTACTTC
NA TRBJ2-3 NA TRBV6-6 CASSSYDADTQYF TGTGCCAGCAGTTCCTACGACGCAGATACGCAGTATTTT
NA TRBJ2-5 NA TRBV4-3 CASSQIGSKETQYF TGCGCCAGCAGCCAAATTGGCTCTAAAGAGACCCAGTACTTC
NA TRBJ2-7 NA TRBV11-2 CASSFMGAGYEQYF TGTGCCAGCAGCTTTATGGGGGCGGGCTACGAGCAGTACTTC
NA TRBJ2-7 NA TRBV5-1 CASSFDGTLYEQYF TGCGCCAGCAGCTTCGACGGGACACTCTACGAGCAGTACTTC
NA TRBJ2-7 NA TRBV4-1 CASSHRRDSYEQYF TGCGCCAGCAGCCATCGCCGGGACTCCTACGAGCAGTACTTC
NA TRBJ2-7 NA TRBV6-6 CASSPRTASYEQYF TGTGCCAGCAGCCCGCGGACAGCCTCCTACGAGCAGTACTTC
NA TRBJ2-5 NA TRBV5-6 CASSFGSPSRETQYF TGTGCCAGCAGCTTCGGGAGCCCATCCAGGGAGACCCAGTACTTC
NA TRBJ1-1 NA TRBV5-8 CASSPPPGAFF TGTGCCAGCAGCCCACCCCCTGGAGCTTTCTTT
NA TRBJ2-3 NA TRBV5-1 CASSLAGLSTDTQYF TGCGCCAGCAGCTTGGCGGGACTCTCCACAGATACGCAGTATTTT